This TCR beta chain is from a study of shared clonotypes between healthy human individuals. Study-level results: Estimated richness was generally greater in naive than memory subsets. Deeper or shallower sequencing was expected to change how clonotypes are shared among donors.

TCRdb's copy holds only in-frame clones and misses some; the assay was immunoSEQ multiplex PCR. The data hold 1,400,000 or so clones, with 97% to 99% observed a single time. A note on this clone: Its antigen remains unidentified. No conserved phenylalanine or tryptophan is present at the end of the CDR3, so a read error is the likely explanation. It is unclear where the CDR3 begins or ends on the DNA, so no DNA is shown, and the CDR3 is as TCRdb lists it.

The germline CDR1 and CDR2 sequences are MDHEN and SYDVKM. The CDR3 has 12 residues if both end residues are counted. Memory CD4+ cells were the fraction left after CD45RA+ naive selection. V and J are TRBV28 and TRBJ1-2. The TCR sequence derives from a man aged 25 to 45 in good health. Input material: naive CD4+ T cells sorted from blood. Regarding subset: CD45RA+ positively selected. The chain's CDR3 is CASSPSRPPYAL.